In this sample, the clone carrying this T cell receptor (beta chain) turned up many times. Its antigen is as yet unknown. The sample comes from a study of T cells after yellow fever vaccination. The CDR3 runs to 17 residues. Trimming at V came to 6 bases and at J to 4 bases, leaving 12 bases not matched to a gene. CDR1 is ENHRY and CDR2 is SYGVKD in the germline V gene. Study-wide points: Abundant bulk-derived clonotypes could contaminate FACS-sorted repertoires.

In TCRdb, the 5' RACE reads were re-called with MiXCR into one record per CDR3 protein. The top ten hold 2.5% of the sample, which has 150,000 to 200,000 distinct CDR3 sequences, under 7.5% seen once. This TCR was recovered from a man younger than 30 who received the YFV17D yellow fever vaccine. The chain employs TRBV10-3 and TRBJ2-1, with 10 bases matching TRBD2. The source material was CD4+ T cells sorted from PBMCs, sampled 4 to 6 days after the first yellow fever vaccination. DNA for the CDR3: TGTGCCATCAGGGGGATAGCGGGGGGTATTGAATACAATGAGCAGTTCTTC. Protein: CAIRGIAGGIEYNEQFF.